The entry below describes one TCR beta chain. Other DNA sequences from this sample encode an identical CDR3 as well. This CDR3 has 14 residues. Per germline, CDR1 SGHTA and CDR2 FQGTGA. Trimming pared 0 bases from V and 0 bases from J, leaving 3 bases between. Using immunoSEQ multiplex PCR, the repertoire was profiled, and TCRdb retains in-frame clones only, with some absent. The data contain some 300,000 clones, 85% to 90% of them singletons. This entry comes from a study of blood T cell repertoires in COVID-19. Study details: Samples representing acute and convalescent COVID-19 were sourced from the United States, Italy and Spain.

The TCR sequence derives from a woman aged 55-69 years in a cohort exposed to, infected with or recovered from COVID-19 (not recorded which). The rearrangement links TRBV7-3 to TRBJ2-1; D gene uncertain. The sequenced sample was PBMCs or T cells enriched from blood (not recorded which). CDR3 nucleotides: TGTGCCAGCAGCTTAACCCACTCCTACAATGAGCAGTTCTTC. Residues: CASSLTHSYNEQFF.